This record concerns one T cell receptor (beta chain) sequence. Its antigen is as yet unknown. The data derive from a study of OX40 agonist ivuxolimab in advanced cancers. Across the whole study: Ivuxolimab is a fully human IgG2 antibody that activates OX40 (CD134).

Whole-study findings and limits: Expanded peripheral T cells had an undetermined antigen specificity. With doses of 0.1 to 3.0 mg/kg, CD4+ and CD8+ blood T cells had undergone clonal expansion by week 6. Clonal expansion among partial responders at 0.1-3.0 mg/kg ranked near the lowest.

Some clones are missing from TCRdb's copy, which holds only in-frame ones; the method was immunoSEQ multiplex PCR. The sample contains under 100,000 clones, 92% of which appear only once. This sequence was found in an adult with an advanced solid tumor such as melanoma, head and neck, liver or kidney cancer. The source material was CD4+ or CD8+ T cells sorted from blood, sampled in a trial of the OX40 agonist ivuxolimab.

CDR3 sequence reads: CASSLIRGRDYGYTF. CDR3 DNA sequence: TGTGCCAGCAGCTTGATCAGGGGGCGCGACTATGGCTACACCTTC. J is TRBJ1-2 and V is TRBV11-2; TRBD1 agrees at 8 bases. This CDR3 spans 15 amino acids. Germline V gene sequence: CDR1 SGHAT, CDR2 FQNNGV. V was clipped by 3 bases and J by 3 bases; unmatched bases: 6.